This is a list of T cell receptor beta chains from one sample in a study of blood T cell repertoires in COVID-19. Only in-frame clones appear in the TCRdb table, and some are missing; sequencing was by immunoSEQ multiplex PCR. The repertoire has about 45,000 clones, 90% of them found once; the top ten carry roughly 20%. The sequencing input was peripheral blood. The receptors were gathered from a man in his 70s with active COVID-19. Each CDR3 is given with its conserved first and last residue. Fields, in order: J gene, clone size, D gene, CDR3 length, V gene, CDR3 protein, CDR3 DNA. A D gene is named only where the DNA matches it firmly. For some rows the clone size is stated as once, few or many, or as a class when expanded; others skip it.

TRBJ2-5	NA	NA	14	TRBV6-2/TRBV6-3	CASSYSTRSETQYF	TGTGCCAGCAGTTACTCGACCAGGTCTGAGACCCAGTACTTC
TRBJ2-7	once	NA	18	TRBV4-2	CASSQDVGGGGYSYEQYF	TGTGCCAGCAGCCAAGATGTGGGGGGAGGCGGATACTCCTACGAGCAGTACTTC
TRBJ2-7	NA	NA	13	TRBV6-6	CASSNPDYYEQYF	TGTGCCAGCAGTAACCCGGACTACTACGAGCAGTACTTC
TRBJ2-2	NA	NA	16	TRBV5-1	CASSFRAAGDTGELFF	TGCGCCAGCAGCTTCAGGGCGGCAGGGGACACCGGGGAGCTGTTTTTT
TRBJ2-7	NA	TRBD2	16	TRBV7-6	CASSPASGGASYEQYF	TGTGCCAGCAGCCCCGCTAGCGGGGGGGCCTCCTACGAGCAGTACTTC
TRBJ2-7	once	NA	16	TRBV18	CASSPPRLTKGDEQYF	TGTGCCAGCTCACCACCGAGACTTACGAAGGGGGACGAGCAGTACTTC
TRBJ2-7	NA	TRBD2	14	TRBV7-9	CASSLVGGGYEQYF	TGTGCCAGCAGCTTGGTCGGCGGGGGGTACGAGCAGTACTTC
TRBJ1-3	once	NA	13	TRBV19	CAQGGLSGNTIYF	TGTGCCCAAGGAGGACTCTCTGGAAACACCATATATTTT
TRBJ1-1	NA	NA	13	TRBV19	CASSPPGRTEAFF	TGTGCCAGTAGCCCACCGGGGAGGACTGAAGCTTTCTTT
TRBJ2-5	NA	TRBD1	15	TRBV10-1	CASSPDRGGQETQYF	TGCGCCAGCAGCCCTGACAGGGGTGGACAAGAGACCCAGTACTTC
TRBJ2-3	NA	TRBD2	17	TRBV7-3	CASSLRYRGGRTDTQYF	TGTGCCAGCAGCCTTAGATACCGGGGGGGCCGAACAGATACGCAGTATTTT
TRBJ1-1	NA	TRBD1	17	TRBV11-2	CASSHPSASGQGRGAFF	TGTGCCAGCAGCCACCCATCCGCGTCCGGACAGGGACGGGGAGCTTTCTTT
TRBJ2-7	once	NA	14	TRBV7-8	CASSTRTETYEQYF	TGTGCCAGCAGCACCCGGACAGAAACCTACGAGCAGTACTTC
TRBJ2-1	NA	TRBD2	13	TRBV29-1	CSVTSVSYNEQFF	TGCAGCGTCACTAGCGTCTCCTACAATGAGCAGTTCTTC
TRBJ2-5	NA	TRBD2	15	TRBV11-2	CASSPLAGGRETQYF	TGTGCCAGCAGCCCATTAGCGGGGGGGAGAGAGACCCAGTACTTC
TRBJ2-7	NA	TRBD1	13	TRBV7-9	CASSLRQGHEQYF	TGTGCCAGCAGCTTAAGACAGGGCCACGAGCAGTACTTC
TRBJ1-5	NA	TRBD1	16	TRBV4-2	CASSQGGTGYNQPQHF	TGTGCCAGCAGCCAAGGAGGGACAGGCTACAATCAGCCCCAGCATTTT
TRBJ2-2	NA	NA	18	TRBV4-3	CASSQDPEGQANTGELFF	TGCGCCAGCAGCCAAGACCCCGAGGGACAAGCGAACACCGGGGAGCTGTTTTTT
TRBJ2-5	once	NA	13	TRBV29-1	CSVYTSAGETQYF	TGCAGCGTTTATACTAGTGCTGGAGAGACCCAGTACTTC
TRBJ2-7	NA	NA	16	TRBV28	CASSSYTNQNPGEQYF	TGTGCCAGCAGTTCCTATACTAACCAAAATCCGGGGGAGCAGTACTTC
TRBJ1-3	NA	TRBD1	16	TRBV5-1	CASSLEQGAAGNTIYF	TGCGCCAGCAGCTTGGAGCAGGGGGCCGCTGGAAACACCATATATTTT
TRBJ1-4	once	NA	15	TRBV30	CAWLPFPGLNEKLFF	TGTGCCTGGCTTCCCTTCCCAGGGTTAAATGAAAAACTGTTTTTT
TRBJ2-7	NA	TRBD2	14	TRBV7-2	CASSLEPSGGEQYF	TGTGCCAGCAGCTTAGAACCTAGCGGGGGCGAGCAGTACTTC
TRBJ2-7	once	NA	17	TRBV7-8	CASSYSIKGLGSYEQYF	TGTGCCAGCAGCTACTCTATCAAGGGGTTAGGTTCGTACGAGCAGTACTTC
TRBJ2-7	NA	NA	14	TRBV7-2	CASSTDTRGYEQYF	TGTGCCAGCAGCACCGACACCCGGGGCTACGAGCAGTACTTC
TRBJ2-1	NA	TRBD2	18	TRBV11-3	CASSLLTFSRTSGIEQFF	TGTGCCAGCAGCCTGCTTACATTTAGCCGGACTAGCGGGATCGAGCAGTTCTTC
TRBJ2-7	NA	NA	16	TRBV24-1	CATSYKFRDRVNEQYF	TGTGCCACCAGCTACAAATTCCGAGACAGAGTAAACGAGCAGTACTTC